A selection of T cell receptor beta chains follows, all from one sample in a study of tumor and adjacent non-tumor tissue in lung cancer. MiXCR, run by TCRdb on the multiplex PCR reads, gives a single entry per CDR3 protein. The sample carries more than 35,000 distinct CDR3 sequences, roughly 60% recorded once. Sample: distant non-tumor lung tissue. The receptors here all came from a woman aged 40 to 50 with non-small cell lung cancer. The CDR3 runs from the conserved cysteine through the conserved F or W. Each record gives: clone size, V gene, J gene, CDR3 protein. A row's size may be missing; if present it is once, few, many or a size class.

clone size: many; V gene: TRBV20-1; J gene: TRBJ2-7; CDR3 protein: CSANPGQGYEQYF
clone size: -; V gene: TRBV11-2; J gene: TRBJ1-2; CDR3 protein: CDSSPALSDRGYGYIF
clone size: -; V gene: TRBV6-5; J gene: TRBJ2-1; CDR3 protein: CPSSYSGGAYGDEQFF
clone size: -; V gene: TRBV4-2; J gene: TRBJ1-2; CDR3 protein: CASCQGQLYDYTF
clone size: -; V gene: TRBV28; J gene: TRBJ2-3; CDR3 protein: CASRPRDRFTDTQYF
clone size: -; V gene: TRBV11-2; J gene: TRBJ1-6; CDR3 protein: CASSLASGNSSPFHF
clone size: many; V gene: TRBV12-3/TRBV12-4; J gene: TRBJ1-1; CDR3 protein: CASSPPGATTHEAFF
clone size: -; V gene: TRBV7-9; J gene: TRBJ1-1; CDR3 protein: CASNTTGYNTVAFF
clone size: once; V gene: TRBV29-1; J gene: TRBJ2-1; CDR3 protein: CSVERQAEQFF
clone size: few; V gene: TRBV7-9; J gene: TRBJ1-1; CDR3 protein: CASSLAWDENTEAFF
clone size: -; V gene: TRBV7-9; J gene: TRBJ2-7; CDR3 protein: CASSPIGTEQYF
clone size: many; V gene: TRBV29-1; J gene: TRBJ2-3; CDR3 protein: CSVATREGQADTQYF
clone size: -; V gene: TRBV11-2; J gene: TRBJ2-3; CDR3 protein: CASWVKDVGDTQYF
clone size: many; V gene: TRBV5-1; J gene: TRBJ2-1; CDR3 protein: CASSFTLDGEQFF
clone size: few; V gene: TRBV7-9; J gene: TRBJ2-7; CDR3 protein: CASSSGLAGTRVEQYF
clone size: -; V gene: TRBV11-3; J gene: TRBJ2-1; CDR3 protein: CASSTEGGGYEQFF
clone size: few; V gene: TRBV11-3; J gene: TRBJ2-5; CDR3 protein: CGSSLDPLSGGTNQYF
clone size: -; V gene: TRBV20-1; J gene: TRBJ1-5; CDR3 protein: CSVREFSGSGLNQPQHF
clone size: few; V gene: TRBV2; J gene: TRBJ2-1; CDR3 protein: CASSSTSGYGNEQFF
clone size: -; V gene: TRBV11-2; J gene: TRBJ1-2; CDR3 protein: CASSFEAGARGYIF